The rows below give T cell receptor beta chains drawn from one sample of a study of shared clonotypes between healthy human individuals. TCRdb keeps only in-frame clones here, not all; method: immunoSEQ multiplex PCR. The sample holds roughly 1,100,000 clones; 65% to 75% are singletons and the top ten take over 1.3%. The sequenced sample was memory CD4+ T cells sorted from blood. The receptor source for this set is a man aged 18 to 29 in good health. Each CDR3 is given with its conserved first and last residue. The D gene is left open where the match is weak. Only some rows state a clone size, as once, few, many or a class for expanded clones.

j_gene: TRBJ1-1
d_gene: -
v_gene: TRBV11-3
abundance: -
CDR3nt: TGTGCCAGCAGCCCAAAGGGTACAGGCGGAGCTTTCTTT
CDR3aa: CASSPKGTGGAFF

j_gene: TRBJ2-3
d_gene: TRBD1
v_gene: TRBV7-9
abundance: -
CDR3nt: TGTGCCAGCAGCTTAGGGAAGACAGGGACAGATACGCAGTATTTT
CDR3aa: CASSLGKTGTDTQYF

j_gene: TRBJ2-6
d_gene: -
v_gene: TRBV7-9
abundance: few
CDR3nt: TGTGCCAGCAGCAGTCCTGGGGCCAACGTCCTGACTTTC
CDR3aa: CASSSPGANVLTF

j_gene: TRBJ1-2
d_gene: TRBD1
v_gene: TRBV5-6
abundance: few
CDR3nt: TGTGCCAGCAGCGCAAAGAACAGGGGGAGAGGCTACACCTTC
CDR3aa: CASSAKNRGRGYTF

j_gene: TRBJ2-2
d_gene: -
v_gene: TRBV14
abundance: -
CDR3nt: TGTGCCAGCAGCCAAGCTGGCGGGGAGCTGTTTTTT
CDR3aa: CASSQAGGELFF

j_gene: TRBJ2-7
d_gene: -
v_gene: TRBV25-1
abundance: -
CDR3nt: TGTGCCAGTTCGGCATTCAACTACGAGCAGTACTTC
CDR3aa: CASSAFNYEQYF

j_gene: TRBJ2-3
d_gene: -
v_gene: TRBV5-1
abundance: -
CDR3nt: TGCGCCAGCAGCTTGCCCCGGACTTCGCCAGCACAGGGTACGCAGTATTTT
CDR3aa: CASSLPRTSPAQGTQYF

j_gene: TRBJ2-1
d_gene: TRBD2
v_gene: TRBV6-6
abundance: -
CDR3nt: TGTGCCAGCAGTTACCCGACTAGCGGAGGGGGTGAGCAGTTCTTC
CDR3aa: CASSYPTSGGGEQFF

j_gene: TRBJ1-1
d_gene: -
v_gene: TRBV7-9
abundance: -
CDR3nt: TGTGCCAGCAGCTTAGTCGAGGGAAGTCATGGTACTGAAGCTTTCTTT
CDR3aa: CASSLVEGSHGTEAFF

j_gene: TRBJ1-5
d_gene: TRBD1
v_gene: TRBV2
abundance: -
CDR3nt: TGTGCCAGCAGTGCCCGACAGGGTGGCAATCAGCCCCAGCATTTT
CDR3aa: CASSARQGGNQPQHF

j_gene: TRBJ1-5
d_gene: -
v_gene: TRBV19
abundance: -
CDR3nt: TGTGCCAGTAGCCCCCTCGGTCAGGCTCAGCCCCAGCATTTT
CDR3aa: CASSPLGQAQPQHF

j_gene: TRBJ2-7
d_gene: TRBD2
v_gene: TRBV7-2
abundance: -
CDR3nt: TGTGCCAGCAGCCGTAGGCCTAGCGGGGTAGACTACGAGCAGTACTTC
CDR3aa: CASSRRPSGVDYEQYF

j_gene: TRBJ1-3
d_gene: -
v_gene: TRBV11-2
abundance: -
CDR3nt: TGTGCCAGCAGCTTTAGTCCAGCCAACGGAAACACCATATATTTT
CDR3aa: CASSFSPANGNTIYF

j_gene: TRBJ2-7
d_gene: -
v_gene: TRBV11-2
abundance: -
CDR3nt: TGTGCCAGCAGCTTAGAGGGACTGGATAACTACGAGCAGTACTTC
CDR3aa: CASSLEGLDNYEQYF

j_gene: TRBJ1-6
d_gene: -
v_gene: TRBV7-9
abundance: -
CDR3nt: TGTGCCAGCAGCATCCAGGACAGTAATTCACCCCTCCACTTT
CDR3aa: CASSIQDSNSPLHF

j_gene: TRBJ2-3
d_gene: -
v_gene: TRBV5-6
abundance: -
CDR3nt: TGTGCCAGCACCTACCGGGGGGATACGCAGTATTTT
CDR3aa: CASTYRGDTQYF

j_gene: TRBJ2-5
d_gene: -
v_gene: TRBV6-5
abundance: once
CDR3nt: TGTGCCAGCAGAGTGCGGTCCTGGTACCAAGAGACCCAGTACTTC
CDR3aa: CASRVRSWYQETQYF

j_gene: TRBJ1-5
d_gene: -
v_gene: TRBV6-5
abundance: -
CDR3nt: TGTGCCAGCAGTTCTTTGGAGAGACAGCCCCAGCATTTT
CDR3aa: CASSSLERQPQHF

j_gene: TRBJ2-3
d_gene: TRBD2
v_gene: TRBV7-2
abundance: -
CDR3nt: TGTGCCAGCAGCCCGGGACTAGGCGCGCAGTATTTT
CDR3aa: CASSPGLGAQYF

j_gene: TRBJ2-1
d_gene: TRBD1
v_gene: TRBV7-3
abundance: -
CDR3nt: TGTGCCAGCAGCTTTAATGTTGGGACAGGGGGCGGTAAGCAGTTCTTC
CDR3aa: CASSFNVGTGGGKQFF

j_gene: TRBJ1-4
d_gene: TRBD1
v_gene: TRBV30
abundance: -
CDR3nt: TGTGCCTGGAGCCCCTCCCGGACAGGGGGAAGGGGAAAACTGTTTTTT
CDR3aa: CAWSPSRTGGRGKLFF

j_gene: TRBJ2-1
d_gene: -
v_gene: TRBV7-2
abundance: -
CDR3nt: TGTGCCAGCAGCTTAGCGCTGGGGAAGTTCTTC
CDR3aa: CASSLALGKFF